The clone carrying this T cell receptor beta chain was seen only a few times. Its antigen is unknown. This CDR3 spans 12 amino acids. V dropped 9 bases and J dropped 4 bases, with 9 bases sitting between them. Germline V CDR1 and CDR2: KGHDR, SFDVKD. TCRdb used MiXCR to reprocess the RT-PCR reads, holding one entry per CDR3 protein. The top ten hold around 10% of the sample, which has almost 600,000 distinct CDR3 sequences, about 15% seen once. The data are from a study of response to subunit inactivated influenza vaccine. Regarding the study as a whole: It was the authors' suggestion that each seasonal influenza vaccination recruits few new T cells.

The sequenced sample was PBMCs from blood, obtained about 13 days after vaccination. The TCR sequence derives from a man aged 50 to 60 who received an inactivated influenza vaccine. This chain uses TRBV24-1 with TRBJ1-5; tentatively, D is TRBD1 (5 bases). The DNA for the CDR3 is TGTGCCACCGTGACAGTAAATCAGCCCCAGCATTTT. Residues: CATVTVNQPQHF.